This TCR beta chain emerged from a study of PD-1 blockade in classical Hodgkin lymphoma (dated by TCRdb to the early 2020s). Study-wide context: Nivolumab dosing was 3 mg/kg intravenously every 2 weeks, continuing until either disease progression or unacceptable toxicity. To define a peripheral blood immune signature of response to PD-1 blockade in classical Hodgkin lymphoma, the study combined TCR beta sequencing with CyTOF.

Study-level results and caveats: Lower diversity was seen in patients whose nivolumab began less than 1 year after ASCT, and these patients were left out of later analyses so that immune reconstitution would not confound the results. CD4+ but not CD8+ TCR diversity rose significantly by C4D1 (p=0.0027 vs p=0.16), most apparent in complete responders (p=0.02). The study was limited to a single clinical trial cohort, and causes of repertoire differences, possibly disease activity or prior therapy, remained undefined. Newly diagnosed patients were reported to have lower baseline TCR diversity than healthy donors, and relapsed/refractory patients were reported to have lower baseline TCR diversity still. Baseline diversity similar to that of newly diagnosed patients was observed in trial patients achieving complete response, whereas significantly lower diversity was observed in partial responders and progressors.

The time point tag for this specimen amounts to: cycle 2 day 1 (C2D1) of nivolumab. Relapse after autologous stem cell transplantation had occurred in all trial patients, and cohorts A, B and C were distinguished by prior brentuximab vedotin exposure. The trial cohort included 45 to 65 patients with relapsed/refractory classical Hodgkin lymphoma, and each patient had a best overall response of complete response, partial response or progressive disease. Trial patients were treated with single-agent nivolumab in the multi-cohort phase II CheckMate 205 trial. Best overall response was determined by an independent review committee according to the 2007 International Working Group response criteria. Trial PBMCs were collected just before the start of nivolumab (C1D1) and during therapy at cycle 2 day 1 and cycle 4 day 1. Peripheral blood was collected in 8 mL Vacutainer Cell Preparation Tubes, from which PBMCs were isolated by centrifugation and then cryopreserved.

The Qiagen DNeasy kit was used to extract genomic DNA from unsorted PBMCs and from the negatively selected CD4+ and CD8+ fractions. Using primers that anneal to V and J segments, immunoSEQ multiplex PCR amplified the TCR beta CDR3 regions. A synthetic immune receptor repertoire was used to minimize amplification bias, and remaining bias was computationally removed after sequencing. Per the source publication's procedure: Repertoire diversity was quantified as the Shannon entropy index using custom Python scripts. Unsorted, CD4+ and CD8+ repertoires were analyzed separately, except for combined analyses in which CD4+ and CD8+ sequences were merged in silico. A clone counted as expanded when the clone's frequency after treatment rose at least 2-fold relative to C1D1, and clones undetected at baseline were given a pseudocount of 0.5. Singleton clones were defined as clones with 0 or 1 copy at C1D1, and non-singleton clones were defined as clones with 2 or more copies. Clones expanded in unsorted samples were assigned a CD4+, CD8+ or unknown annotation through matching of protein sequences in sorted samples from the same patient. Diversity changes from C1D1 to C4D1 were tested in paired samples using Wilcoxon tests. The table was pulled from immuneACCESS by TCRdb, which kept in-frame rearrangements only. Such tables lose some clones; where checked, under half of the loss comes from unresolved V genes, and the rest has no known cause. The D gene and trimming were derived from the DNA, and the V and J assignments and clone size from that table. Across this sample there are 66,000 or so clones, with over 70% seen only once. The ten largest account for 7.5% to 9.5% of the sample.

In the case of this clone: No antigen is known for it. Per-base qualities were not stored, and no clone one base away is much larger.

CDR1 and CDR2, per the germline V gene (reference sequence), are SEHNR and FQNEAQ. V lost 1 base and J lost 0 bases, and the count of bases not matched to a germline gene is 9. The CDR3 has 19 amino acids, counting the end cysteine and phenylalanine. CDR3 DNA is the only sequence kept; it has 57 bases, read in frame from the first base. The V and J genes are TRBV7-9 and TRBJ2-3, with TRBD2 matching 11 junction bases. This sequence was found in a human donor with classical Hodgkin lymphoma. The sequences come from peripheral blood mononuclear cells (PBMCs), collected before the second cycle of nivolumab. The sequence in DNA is TGTGCCAGCAGCTTAGTCCGACTAGCGGGGATTGCTAGCACAGATACGCAGTATTTT. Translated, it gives CASSLVRLAGIASTDTQYF.